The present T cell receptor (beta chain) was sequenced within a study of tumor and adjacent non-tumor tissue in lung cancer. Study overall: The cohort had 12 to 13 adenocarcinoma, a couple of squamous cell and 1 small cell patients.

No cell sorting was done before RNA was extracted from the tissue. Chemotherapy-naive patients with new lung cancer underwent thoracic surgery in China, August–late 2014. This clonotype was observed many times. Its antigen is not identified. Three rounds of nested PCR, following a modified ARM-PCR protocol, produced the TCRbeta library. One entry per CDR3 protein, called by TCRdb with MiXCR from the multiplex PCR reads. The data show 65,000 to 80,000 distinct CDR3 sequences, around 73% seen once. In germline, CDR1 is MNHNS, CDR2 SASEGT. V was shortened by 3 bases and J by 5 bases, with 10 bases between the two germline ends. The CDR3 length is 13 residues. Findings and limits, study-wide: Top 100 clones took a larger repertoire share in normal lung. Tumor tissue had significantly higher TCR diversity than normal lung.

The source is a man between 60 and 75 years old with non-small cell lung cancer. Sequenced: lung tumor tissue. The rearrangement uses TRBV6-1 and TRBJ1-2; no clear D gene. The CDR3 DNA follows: TGTGCCAGCAGTGAGGACCGGGGATATGGCTACACCTTC. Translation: CASSEDRGYGYTF.